This T cell receptor (beta chain) was observed in a study of blood T cells in healthy people across ages. It was with a sample-barcoded 5' primer and a J-beta primer mix that a second PCR of about 6 to 12 cycles was run. The template-switch adaptor, which had 12 random nucleotides, put a tag on each cDNA molecule. One entry per CDR3 protein results from TCRdb running MiXCR on the 5' RACE reads. Of 1.5 million to 2 million distinct CDR3 sequences listed, about 31% are singletons. This clonotype was picked up a small number of times. The antigen is undetermined. Study-level points and caveats: Significant beta diversity loss was already apparent by age approximately 40, declining roughly linearly.

Sequenced input: blood. This sequence was found in a woman in her thirties in good health.

The CDR3 spells CASSHGSAGGSTDTQYF. CDR3 bases: TGTGCCAGCAGCCACGGGAGCGCGGGGGGTAGCACAGATACGCAGTATTTT. This chain links TRBV6-6 with TRBJ2-3; 8 nucleotides align to TRBD2. The V segment lost 6 bases and the J segment 0 bases; nucleotides outside the gene matches: 11. CDR3 length: 17 residues. Germline CDR1 reads MNHNY; CDR2 reads SVGAGI (reference sequence).